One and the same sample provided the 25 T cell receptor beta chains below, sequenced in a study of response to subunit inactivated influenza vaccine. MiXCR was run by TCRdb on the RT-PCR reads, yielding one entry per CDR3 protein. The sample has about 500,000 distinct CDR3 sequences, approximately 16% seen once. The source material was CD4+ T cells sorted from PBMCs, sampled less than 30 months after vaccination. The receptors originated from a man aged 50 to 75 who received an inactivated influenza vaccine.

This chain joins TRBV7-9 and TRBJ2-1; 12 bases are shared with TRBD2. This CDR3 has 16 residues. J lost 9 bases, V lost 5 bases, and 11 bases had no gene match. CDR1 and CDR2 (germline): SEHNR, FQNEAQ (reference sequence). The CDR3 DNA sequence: TGTGCCAGCAGCCGCACACTAGCGGGGGGCTTCGGTGAGCAGTTCTTC. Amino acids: CASSRTLAGGFGEQFF.

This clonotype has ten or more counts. In nucleotides, the CDR3 is TGTGCCAGCAGCCAAGTTTTCTACGAGCAGTACTTC. It is translated as CASSQVFYEQYF. This chain joins TRBV3-1 and TRBJ2-7; no firm D call. Germline values: CDR1 LGHDT, CDR2 YNNKEL (reference sequence). V gave up 1 base and J gave up 3 bases, with 4 bases separating them. This CDR3 comprises 12 residues.

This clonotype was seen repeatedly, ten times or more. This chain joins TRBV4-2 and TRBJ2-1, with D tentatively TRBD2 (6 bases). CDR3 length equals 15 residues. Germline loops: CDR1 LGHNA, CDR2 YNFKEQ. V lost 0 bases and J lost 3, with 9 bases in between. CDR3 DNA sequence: TGTGCCAGCAGCCAAGACGGCGGGAACTACAATGAGCAGTTCTTC. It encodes CASSQDGGNYNEQFF.

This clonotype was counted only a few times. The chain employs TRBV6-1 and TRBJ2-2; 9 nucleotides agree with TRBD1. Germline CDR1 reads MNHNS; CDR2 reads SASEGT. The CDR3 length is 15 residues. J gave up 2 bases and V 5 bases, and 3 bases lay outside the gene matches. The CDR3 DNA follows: TGTGCCAGCAGTCGACAGGGGGGTAACACCGGGGAGCTGTTTTTT. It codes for CASSRQGGNTGELFF.

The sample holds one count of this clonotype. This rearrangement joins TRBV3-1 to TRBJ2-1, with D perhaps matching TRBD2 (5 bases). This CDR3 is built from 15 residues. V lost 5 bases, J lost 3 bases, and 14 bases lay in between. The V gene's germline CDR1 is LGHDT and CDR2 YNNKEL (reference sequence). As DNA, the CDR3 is TGTGCCAGCAGCGATTTGTCGAGGGTCTACAATGAGCAGTTCTTC. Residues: CASSDLSRVYNEQFF.

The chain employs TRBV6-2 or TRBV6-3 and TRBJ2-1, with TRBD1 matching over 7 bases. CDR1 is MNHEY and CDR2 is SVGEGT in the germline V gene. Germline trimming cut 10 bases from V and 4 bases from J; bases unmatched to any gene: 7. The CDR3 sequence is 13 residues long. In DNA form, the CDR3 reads TGTGCCACCAACAGGGGCAGGTACAATGAGCAGTTCTTC. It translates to CATNRGRYNEQFF.

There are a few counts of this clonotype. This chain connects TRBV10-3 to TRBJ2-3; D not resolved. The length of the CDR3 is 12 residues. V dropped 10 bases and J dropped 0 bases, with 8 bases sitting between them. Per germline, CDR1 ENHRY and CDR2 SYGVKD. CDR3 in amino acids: CATGVSTDTQYF. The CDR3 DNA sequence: TGTGCCACCGGAGTTAGCACAGATACGCAGTATTTT.

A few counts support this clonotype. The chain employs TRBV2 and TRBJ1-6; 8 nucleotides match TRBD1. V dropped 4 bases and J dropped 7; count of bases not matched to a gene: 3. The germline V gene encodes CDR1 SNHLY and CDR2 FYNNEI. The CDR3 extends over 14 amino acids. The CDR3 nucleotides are TGTGCCAGCAGTGTGACAGGGGTAAATTCACCCCTCCACTTT. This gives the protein CASSVTGVNSPLHF.

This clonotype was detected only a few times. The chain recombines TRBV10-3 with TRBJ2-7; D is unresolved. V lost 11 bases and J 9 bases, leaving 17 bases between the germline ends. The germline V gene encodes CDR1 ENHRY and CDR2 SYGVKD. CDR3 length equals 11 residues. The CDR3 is CASSDLSGQYF. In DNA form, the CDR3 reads TGTGCCTCATCGGACCTCTCCGGGCAGTACTTC.

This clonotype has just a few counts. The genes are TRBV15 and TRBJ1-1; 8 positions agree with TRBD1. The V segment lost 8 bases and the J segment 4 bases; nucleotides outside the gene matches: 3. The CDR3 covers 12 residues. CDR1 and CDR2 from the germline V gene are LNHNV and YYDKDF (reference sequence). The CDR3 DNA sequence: TGTGCCACCGGGGACAGGATCACTGAAGCTTTCTTT. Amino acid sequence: CATGDRITEAFF.

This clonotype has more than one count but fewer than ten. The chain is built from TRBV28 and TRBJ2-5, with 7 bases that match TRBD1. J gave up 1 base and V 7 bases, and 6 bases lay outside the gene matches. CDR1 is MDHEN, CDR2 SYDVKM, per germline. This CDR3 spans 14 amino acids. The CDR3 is CASTAGGGQETQYF. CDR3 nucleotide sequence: TGTGCCAGCACCGCAGGGGGTGGCCAAGAGACCCAGTACTTC.

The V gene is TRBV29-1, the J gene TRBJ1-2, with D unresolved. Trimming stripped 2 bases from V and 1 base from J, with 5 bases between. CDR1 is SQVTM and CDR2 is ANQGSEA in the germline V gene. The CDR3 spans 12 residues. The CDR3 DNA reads TGCAGCGTTGAATCCGTTAACTATGGCTACACCTTC. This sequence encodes CSVESVNYGYTF.

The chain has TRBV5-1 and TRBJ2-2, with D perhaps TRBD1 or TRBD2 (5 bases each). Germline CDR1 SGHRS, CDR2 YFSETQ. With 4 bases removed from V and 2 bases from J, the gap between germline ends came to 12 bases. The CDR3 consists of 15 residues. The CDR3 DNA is TGCGCCAGCAGCAATACCGGGGCAAACACCGGGGAGCTGTTTTTT. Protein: CASSNTGANTGELFF.

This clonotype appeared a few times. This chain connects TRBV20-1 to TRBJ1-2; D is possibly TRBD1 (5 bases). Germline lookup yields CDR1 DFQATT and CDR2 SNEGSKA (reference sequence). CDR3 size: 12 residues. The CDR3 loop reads CTPPGTSYGYTF. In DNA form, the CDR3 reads TGCACCCCGCCTGGGACTTCCTATGGCTACACCTTC.

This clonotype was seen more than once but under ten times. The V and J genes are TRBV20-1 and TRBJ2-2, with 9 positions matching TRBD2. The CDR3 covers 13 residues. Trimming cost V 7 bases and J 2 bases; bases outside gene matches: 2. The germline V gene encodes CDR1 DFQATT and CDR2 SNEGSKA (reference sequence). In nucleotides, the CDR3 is TGCAGTGTAGCGGGGGTAAACACCGGGGAGCTGTTTTTT. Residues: CSVAGVNTGELFF.

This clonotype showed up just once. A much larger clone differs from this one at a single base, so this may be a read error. The DNA for the CDR3 is TGTGCCGGCAGCCCCTCACGAAATCAGCCCCAGCATTTT. Translation: CAGSPSRNQPQHF. V and J are TRBV7-2 and TRBJ1-5; D is unresolved. The CDR3 length is 13 residues. Looked up from germline, CDR1 is SGHTA and CDR2 is FQGNSA. Based on the CDR3 plus reference TRBV7-2 and TRBJ1-5, the full variable domain is GAGVSQSPSNKVTEKGKDVELRCDPISGHTALYWYRQSLGQGLEFLIYFQGNSAPDKSGLPSDRFSAERTGGSVSTLTIQRTQQEDSAVYLCAGSPSRNQPQHFGDGTRLSIL.

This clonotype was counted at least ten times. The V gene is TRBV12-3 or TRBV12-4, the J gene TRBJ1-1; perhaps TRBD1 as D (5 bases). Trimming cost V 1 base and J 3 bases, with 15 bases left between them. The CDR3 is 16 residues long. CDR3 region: CASSLGGGGVDTEAFF. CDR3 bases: TGTGCCAGCAGTTTAGGGGGCGGAGGGGTTGACACTGAAGCTTTCTTT.

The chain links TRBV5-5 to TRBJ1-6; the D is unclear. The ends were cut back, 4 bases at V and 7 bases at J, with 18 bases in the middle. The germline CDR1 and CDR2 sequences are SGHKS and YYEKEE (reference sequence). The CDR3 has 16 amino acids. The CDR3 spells CASSAPGLTRNSPLHF. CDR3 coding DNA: TGTGCCAGCAGCGCGCCGGGCCTCACGCGGAATTCACCCCTCCACTTT.

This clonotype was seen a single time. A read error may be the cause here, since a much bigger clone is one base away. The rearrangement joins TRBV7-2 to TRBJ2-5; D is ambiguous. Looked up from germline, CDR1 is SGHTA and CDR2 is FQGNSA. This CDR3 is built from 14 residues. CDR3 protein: CVSSTGPSGETQYF. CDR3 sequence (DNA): TGTGTCAGCAGCACCGGGCCCTCCGGGGAGACCCAGTACTTC.

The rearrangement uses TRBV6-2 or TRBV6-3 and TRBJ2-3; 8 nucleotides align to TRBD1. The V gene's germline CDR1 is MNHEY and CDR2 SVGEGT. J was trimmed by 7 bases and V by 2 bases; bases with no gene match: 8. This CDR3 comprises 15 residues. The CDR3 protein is CASSYDARTGYTQYF. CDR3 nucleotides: TGTGCCAGCAGTTACGACGCCCGGACAGGGTATACGCAGTATTTT.

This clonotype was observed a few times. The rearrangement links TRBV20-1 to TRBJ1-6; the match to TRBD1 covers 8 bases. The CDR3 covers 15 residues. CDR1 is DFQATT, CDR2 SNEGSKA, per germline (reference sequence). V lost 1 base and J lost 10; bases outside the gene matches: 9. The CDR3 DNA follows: TGCAGTGCTAGAGTTACACAGGGGGGGATATCACCCCTCCACTTT. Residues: CSARVTQGGISPLHF.

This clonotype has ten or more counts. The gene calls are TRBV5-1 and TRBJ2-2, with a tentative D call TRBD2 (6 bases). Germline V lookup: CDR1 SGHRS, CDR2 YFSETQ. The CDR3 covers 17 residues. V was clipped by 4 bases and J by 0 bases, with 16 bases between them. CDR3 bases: TGCGCCAGCAGCCTAGGCCCCCGGGACTCGAACACCGGGGAGCTGTTTTTT. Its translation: CASSLGPRDSNTGELFF.

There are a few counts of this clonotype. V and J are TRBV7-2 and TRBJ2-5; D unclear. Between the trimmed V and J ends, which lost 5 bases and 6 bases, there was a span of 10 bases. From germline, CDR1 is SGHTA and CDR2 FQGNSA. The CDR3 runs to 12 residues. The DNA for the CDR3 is TGTGCCAGCAGCCCGGACCGTCAGACCCAGTACTTC. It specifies CASSPDRQTQYF.

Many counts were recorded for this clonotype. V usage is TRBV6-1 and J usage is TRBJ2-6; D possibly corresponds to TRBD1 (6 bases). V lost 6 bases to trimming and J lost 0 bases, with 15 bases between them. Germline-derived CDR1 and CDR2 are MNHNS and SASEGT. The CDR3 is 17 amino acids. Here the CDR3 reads CASRPETGSSGANVLTF. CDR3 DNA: TGTGCCAGCAGACCCGAGACAGGATCCTCTGGGGCCAACGTCCTGACTTTC.

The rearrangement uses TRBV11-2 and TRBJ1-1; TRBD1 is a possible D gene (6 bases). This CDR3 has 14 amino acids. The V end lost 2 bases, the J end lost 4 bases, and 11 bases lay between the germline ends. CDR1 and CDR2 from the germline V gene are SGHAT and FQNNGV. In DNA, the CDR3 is TGTGCCAGCAGCTTACCGGGACATGGCACTGAAGCTTTCTTT. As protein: CASSLPGHGTEAFF.